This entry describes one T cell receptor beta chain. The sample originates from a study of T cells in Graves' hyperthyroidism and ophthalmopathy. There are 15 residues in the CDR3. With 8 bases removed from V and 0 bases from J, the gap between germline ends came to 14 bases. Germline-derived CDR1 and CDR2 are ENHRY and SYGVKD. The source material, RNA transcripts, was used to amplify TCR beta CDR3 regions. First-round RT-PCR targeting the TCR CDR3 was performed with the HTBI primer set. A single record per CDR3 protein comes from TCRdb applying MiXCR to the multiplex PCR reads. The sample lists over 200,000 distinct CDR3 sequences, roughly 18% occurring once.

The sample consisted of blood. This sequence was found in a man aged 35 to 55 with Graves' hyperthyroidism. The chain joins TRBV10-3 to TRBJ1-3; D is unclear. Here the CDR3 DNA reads TGTGCCATCGGTGGGTCACAAAACTCTGGAAACACCATATATTTT. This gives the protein CAIGGSQNSGNTIYF.